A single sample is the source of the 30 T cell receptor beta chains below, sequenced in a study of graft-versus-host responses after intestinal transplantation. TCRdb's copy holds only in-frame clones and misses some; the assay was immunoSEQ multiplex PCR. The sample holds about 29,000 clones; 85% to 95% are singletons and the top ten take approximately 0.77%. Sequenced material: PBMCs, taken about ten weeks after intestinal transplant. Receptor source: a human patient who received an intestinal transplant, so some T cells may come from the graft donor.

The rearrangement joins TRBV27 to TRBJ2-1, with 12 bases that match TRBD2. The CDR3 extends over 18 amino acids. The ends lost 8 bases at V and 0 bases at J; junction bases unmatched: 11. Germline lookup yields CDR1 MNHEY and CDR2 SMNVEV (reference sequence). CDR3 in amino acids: CASQPGTSGFSSYNEQFF. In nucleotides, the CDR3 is TGTGCCAGCCAACCCGGGACTAGCGGGTTTAGCTCCTACAATGAGCAGTTCTTC.

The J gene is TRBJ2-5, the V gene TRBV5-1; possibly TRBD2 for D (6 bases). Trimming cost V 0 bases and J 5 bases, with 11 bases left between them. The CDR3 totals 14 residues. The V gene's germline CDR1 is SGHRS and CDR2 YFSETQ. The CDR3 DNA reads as TGCGCCAGCAGCTTGGCGGGTGGAGGGGAGACCCAGTACTTC. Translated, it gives CASSLAGGGETQYF. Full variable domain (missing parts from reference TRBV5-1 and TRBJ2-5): KAGVTQTPRYLIKTRGQQVTLSCSPISGHRSVSWYQQTPGQGLQFLFEYFSETQRNKGNFPGRFSGRQFSNSRSEMNVSTLELGDSALYLCASSLAGGGETQYFGPGTRLLVL.

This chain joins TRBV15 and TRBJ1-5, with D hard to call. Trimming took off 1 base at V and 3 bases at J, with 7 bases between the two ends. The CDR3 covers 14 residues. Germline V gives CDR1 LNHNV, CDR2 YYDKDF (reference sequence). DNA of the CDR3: TGTGCCACCAGCAGAGGAGACACCAATCAGCCCCAGCATTTT. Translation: CATSRGDTNQPQHF.

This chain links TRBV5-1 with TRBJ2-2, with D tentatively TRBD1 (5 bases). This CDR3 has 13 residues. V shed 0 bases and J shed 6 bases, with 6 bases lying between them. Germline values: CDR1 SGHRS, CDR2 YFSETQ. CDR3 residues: CASSLEGPGELFF. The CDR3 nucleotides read TGCGCCAGCAGCTTGGAGGGGCCCGGGGAGCTGTTTTTT. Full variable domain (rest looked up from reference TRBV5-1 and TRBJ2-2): KAGVTQTPRYLIKTRGQQVTLSCSPISGHRSVSWYQQTPGQGLQFLFEYFSETQRNKGNFPGRFSGRQFSNSRSEMNVSTLELGDSALYLCASSLEGPGELFFGEGSRLTVL.

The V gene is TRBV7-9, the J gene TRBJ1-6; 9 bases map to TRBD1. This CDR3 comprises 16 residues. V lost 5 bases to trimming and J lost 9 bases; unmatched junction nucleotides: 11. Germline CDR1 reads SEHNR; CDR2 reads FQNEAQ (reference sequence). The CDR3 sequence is CASSPIGDRALSPLHF. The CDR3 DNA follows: TGTGCCAGCAGCCCCATCGGGGACAGGGCGCTTTCACCCCTCCACTTT.

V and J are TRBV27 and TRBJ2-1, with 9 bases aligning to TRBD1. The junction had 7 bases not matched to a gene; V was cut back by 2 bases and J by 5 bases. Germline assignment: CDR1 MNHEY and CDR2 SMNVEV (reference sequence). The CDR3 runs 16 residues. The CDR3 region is CASSLQDRGADNEQFF. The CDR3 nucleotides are TGTGCCAGCAGTTTACAAGACAGGGGGGCCGACAATGAGCAGTTCTTC.

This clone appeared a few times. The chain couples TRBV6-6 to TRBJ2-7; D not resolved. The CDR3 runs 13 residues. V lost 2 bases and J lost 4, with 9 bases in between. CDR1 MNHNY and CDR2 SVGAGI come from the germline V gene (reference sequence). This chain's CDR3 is CASSYLQQYEQYF. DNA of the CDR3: TGTGCCAGCAGTTACCTCCAGCAATACGAGCAGTACTTC.

Here the CDR3 reads CASSVGGGGTYEQYF. DNA of the CDR3: TGTGCCAGCAGCGTAGGAGGGGGAGGGACCTACGAGCAGTACTTC. This chain links TRBV9 with TRBJ2-7; D is possibly TRBD2 (7 bases). Trimming left V 0 bases short and J 2 bases short, with 12 bases between. The CDR3 contains 15 residues. CDR1 and CDR2 from the germline V gene are SGDLS and YYNGEE. The whole variable domain, filled in from reference TRBV9 and TRBJ2-7, reads DSGVTQTPKHLITATGQRVTLRCSPRSGDLSVYWYQQSLDQGLQFLIQYYNGEERAKGNILERFSAQQFPDLHSELNLSSLELGDSALYFCASSVGGGGTYEQYFGPGTRLTVT.

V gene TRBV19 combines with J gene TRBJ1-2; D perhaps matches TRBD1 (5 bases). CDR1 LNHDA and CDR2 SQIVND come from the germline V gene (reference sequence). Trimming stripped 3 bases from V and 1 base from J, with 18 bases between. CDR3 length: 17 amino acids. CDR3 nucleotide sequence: TGTGCCAGTAGTATCGGAGACGCCCCGGGGGTTAACTATGGCTACACCTTC. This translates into CASSIGDAPGVNYGYTF.

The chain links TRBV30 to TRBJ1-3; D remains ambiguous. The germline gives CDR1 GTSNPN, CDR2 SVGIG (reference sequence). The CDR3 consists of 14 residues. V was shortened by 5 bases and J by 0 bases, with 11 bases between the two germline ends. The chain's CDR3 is CAWALGSSGNTIYF. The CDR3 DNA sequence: TGTGCCTGGGCACTAGGGAGCTCTGGAAACACCATATATTTT.

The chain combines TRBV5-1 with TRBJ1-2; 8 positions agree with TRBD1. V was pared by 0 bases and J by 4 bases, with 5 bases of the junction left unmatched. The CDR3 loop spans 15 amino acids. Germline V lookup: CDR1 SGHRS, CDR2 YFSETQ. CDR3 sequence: CASSLGAGGVYGYTF. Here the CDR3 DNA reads TGCGCCAGCAGCTTGGGGGCAGGGGGCGTCTATGGCTACACCTTC.

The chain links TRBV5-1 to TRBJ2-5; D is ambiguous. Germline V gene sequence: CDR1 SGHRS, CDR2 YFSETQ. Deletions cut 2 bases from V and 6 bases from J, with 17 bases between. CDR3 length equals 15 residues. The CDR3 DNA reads TGCGCCAGCAGCTTTGATCCCTCCGAGGTAAAGACCCAGTACTTC. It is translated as CASSFDPSEVKTQYF.

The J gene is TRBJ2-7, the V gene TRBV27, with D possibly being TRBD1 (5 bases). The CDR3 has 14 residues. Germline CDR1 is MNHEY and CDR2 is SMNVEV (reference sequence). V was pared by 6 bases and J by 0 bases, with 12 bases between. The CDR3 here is CASSLRESSYEQYF. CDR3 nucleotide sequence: TGTGCCAGCAGCCTCAGGGAATCCTCCTACGAGCAGTACTTC.

The CDR3 region has the DNA TGTGCCAGTAGTGACGGACTAGCGGGTGAGCAGTTCTTC. Its translation is CASSDGLAGEQFF. The chain has TRBV19 and TRBJ2-1; 11 nucleotides align to TRBD2. Germline CDR1 and CDR2: LNHDA and SQIVND (reference sequence). Trimming removed 5 bases from V and 9 bases from J; junction bases left unmatched: 3. This CDR3 is 13 amino acids long. The full variable domain, rest sourced from reference TRBV19 and TRBJ2-1, is DGGITQSPKYLFRKEGQNVTLSCEQNLNHDAMYWYRQDPGQGLRLIYYSQIVNDFQKGDIAEGYSVSREKKESFPLTVTSAQKNPTAFYLCASSDGLAGEQFFGPGTRLTVL.

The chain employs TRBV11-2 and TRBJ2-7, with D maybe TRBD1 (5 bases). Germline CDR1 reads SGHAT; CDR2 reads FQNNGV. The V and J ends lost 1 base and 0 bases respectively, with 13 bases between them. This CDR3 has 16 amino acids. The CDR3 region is CASSLGGPGFSYEQYF. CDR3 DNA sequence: TGTGCCAGCAGCTTAGGGGGCCCGGGTTTCTCCTACGAGCAGTACTTC.

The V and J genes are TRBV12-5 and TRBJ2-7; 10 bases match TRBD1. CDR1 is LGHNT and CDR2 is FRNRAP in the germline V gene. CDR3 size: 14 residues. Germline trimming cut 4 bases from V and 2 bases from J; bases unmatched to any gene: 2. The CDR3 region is CASGYGTGAYEQYF. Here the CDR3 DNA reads TGTGCTAGTGGTTACGGGACAGGGGCCTACGAGCAGTACTTC.

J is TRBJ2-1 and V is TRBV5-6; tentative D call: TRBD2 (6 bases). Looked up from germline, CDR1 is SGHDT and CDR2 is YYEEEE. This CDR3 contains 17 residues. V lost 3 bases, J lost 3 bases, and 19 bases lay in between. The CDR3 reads CASSWGGAGHYYNEQFF. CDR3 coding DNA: TGTGCCAGCAGCTGGGGTGGTGCGGGGCACTACTACAATGAGCAGTTCTTC.

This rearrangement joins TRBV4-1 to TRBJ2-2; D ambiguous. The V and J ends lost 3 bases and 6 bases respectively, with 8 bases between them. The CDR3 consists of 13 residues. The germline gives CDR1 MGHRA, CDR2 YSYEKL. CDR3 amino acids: CASSQSSAGELFF. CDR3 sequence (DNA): TGCGCCAGCAGCCAGTCCTCCGCCGGGGAGCTGTTTTTT.

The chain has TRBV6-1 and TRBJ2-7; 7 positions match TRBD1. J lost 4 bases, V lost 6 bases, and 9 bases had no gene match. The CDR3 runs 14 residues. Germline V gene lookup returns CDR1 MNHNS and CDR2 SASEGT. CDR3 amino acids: CASSIGTVNYEQYF. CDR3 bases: TGTGCCAGCAGCATCGGGACAGTTAATTACGAGCAGTACTTC.

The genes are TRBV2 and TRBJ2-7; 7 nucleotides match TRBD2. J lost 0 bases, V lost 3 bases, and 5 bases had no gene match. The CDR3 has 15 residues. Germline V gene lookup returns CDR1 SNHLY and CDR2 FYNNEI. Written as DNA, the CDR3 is TGTGCCAGCAGTGAGTCTAGCGGTACCTCCTACGAGCAGTACTTC. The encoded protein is CASSESSGTSYEQYF.

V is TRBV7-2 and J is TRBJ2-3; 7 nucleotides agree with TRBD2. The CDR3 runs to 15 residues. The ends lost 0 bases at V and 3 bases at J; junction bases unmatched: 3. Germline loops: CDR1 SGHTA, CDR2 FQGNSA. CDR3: CASSLARGETDTQYF. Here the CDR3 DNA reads TGTGCCAGCAGCTTAGCCCGGGGGGAGACAGATACGCAGTATTTT.

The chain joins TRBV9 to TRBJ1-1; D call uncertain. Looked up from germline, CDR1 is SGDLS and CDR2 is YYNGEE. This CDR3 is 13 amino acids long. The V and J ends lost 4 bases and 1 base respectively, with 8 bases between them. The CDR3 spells CASSNSGNTEAFF. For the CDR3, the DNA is TGTGCCAGCAGCAACAGCGGGAACACTGAAGCTTTCTTT.

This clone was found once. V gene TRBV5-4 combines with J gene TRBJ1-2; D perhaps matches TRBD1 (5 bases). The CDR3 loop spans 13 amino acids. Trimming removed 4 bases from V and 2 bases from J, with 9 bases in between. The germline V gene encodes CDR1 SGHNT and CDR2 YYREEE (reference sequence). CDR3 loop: CASSPRGNYGYTF. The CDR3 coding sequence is TGTGCCAGCAGCCCGAGGGGCAACTATGGCTACACCTTC.

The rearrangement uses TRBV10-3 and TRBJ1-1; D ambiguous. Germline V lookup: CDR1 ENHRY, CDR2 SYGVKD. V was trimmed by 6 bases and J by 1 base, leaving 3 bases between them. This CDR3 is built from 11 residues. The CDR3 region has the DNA TGTGCCATCAGACGGAACACTGAAGCTTTCTTT. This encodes CAIRRNTEAFF.

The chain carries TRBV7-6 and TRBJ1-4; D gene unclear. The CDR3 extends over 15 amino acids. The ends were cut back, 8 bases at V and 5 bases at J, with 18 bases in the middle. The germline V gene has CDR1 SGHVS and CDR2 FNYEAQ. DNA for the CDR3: TGTGCCAGCCGGGCAGCGCAGTCCGAAAATGAAAAACTGTTTTTT. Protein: CASRAAQSENEKLFF.

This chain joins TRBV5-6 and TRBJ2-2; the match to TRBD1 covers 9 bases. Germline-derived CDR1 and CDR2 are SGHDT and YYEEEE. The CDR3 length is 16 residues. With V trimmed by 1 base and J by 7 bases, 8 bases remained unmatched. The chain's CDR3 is CASSLWGQGFGGELFF. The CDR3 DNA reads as TGTGCCAGCAGCTTGTGGGGACAGGGATTTGGCGGGGAGCTGTTTTTT.

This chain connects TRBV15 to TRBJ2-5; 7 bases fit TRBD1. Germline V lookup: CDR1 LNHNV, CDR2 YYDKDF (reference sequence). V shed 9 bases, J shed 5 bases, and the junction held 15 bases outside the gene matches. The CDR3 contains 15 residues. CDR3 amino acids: CATKKQGWVWETQYF. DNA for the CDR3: TGTGCCACGAAGAAACAGGGGTGGGTTTGGGAGACCCAGTACTTC.

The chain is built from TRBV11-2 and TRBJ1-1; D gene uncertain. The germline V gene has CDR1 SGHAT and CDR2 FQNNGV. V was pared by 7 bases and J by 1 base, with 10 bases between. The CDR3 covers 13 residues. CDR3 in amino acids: CASTFPGNTEAFF. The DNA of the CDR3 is TGTGCCAGCACGTTTCCAGGGAACACTGAAGCTTTCTTT.

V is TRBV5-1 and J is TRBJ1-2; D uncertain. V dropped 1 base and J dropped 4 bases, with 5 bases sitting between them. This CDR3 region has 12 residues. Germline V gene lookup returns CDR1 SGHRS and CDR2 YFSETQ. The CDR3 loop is CASSLLGYGYTF. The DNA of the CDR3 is TGCGCCAGCAGCTTGTTGGGCTATGGCTACACCTTC.

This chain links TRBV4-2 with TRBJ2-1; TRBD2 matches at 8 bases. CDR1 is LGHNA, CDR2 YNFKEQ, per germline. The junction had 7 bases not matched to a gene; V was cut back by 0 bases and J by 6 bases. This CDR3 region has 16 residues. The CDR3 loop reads CASSQDSAGVGNEQFF. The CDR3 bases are TGTGCCAGCAGCCAAGATTCAGCGGGGGTTGGCAATGAGCAGTTCTTC.